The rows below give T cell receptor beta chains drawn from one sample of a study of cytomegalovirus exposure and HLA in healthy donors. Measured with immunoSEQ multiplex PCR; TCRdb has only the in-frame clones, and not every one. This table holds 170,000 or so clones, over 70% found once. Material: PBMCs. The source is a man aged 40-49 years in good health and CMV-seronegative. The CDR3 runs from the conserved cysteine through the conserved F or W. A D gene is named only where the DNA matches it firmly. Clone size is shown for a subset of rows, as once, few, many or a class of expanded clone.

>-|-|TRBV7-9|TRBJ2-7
CASRPMREGLLSYEQYF
TGTGCCAGCAGACCAATGAGAGAGGGACTCCTCTCCTACGAGCAGTACTTC
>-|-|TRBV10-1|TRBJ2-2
CASSGLGFWNTGELFF
TGCGCCAGCAGTGGGCTAGGATTCTGGAACACCGGGGAGCTGTTTTTT
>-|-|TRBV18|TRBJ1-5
CASSRKGGGDQPQHF
TGTGCCAGCTCACGAAAGGGTGGAGGCGATCAGCCCCAGCATTTT
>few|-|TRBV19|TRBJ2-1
CASSGRSRFGGEQFF
TGTGCCAGTAGTGGCCGAAGTAGGTTTGGCGGTGAGCAGTTCTTC
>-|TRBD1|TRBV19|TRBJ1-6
CASSAPRTGTSPLHF
TGTGCCAGTAGTGCCCCCCGGACAGGGACGTCACCCCTCCACTTT
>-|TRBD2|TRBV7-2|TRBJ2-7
CASSFGGEQYF
TGTGCCAGCAGCTTCGGGGGGGAGCAGTACTTC
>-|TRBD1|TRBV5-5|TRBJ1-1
CASTFGGAGGHTEAFF
TGTGCCAGCACCTTCGGGGGCGCAGGGGGGCACACTGAAGCTTTCTTT
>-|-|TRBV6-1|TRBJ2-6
CASRRGDSGANVLTF
TGTGCCAGCAGGCGAGGGGACTCTGGAGCCAACGTCCTGACTTTC
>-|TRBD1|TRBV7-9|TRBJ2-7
CASSHTGQEGEQYF
TGTGCCAGCAGCCATACGGGACAGGAGGGCGAGCAGTACTTC
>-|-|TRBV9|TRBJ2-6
CASSVAGANVLTF
TGTGCCAGCAGCGTAGCAGGGGCCAACGTCCTGACTTTC
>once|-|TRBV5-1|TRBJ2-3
CASSLSGAYTDTQYF
TGCGCCAGCAGCTTGAGCGGAGCCTACACAGATACGCAGTATTTT
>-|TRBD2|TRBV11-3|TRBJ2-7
CASSFSGTSGGYEQYF
TGTGCCAGCAGCTTTTCCGGGACTAGCGGGGGATACGAGCAGTACTTC
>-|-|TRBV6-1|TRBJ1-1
CASSVEIGNTEAFF
TGTGCCAGCAGTGTAGAGATCGGGAACACTGAAGCTTTCTTT
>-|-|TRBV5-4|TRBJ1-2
CASSSRSGYDGYTF
TGTGCCAGCAGCTCCCGATCAGGGTACGATGGCTACACCTTC
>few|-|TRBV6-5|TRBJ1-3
CASSVGNTIYF
TGTGCCAGCAGCGTCGGAAACACCATATATTTT
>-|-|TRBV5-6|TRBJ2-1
CASTDAPGLGSYGEQFF
TGTGCCAGCACCGATGCTCCGGGACTTGGATCCTATGGTGAGCAGTTCTTC
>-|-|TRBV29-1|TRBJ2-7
CSVGGGDEQYF
TGCAGCGTTGGGGGGGGCGACGAGCAGTACTTC
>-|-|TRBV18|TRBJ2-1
CASSPLQDSSYNEQFF
TGTGCCAGCTCCCCTCTCCAGGATAGCTCCTACAATGAGCAGTTCTTC
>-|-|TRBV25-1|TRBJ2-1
CASGGINEQFF
TGTGCCAGCGGAGGGATAAATGAGCAGTTCTTC
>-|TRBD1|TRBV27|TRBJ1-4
CASSLGRGDEKLFF
TGTGCCAGCAGTTTAGGCAGGGGGGATGAAAAACTGTTTTTT
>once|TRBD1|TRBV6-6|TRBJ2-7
CASSYDADRDYEQYF
TGTGCCAGCAGTTACGACGCGGACAGGGACTACGAGCAGTACTTC
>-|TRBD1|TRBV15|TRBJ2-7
CATSRGWDRVREQYF
TGTGCCACCAGCAGAGGTTGGGACAGGGTTCGCGAGCAGTACTTC
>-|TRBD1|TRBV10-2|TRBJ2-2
CASSDQGANTGELFF
TGCGCCAGCAGTGACCAGGGGGCAAACACCGGGGAGCTGTTTTTT
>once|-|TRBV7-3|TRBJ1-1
CASSPRANTEAFF
TGTGCCAGCAGCCCCAGGGCGAACACTGAAGCTTTCTTT
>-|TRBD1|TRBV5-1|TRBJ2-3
CANSPGTGVTDTQYF
TGCGCCAACAGCCCCGGGACAGGGGTAACAGATACGCAGTATTTT
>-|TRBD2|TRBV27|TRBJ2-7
CASSSLAGMTYEQYF
TGTGCCAGCAGTTCTCTAGCGGGGATGACCTACGAGCAGTACTTC
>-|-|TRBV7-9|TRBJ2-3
CASSLGWALTDTQYF
TGTGCCAGCAGCTTAGGTTGGGCGCTCACAGATACGCAGTATTTT
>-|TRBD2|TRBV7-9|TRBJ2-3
CASSPRGENTDTQYF
TGTGCCAGCAGCCCCCGGGGGGAAAACACAGATACGCAGTATTTT
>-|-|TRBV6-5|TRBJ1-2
CASGRGRYGYTF
TGTGCCAGCGGGAGGGGAAGATATGGCTACACCTTC
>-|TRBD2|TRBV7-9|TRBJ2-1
CASSRGEGNEQFF
TGTGCCAGCAGCCGGGGGGAGGGGAATGAGCAGTTCTTC
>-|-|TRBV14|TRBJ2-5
CASSPLALQETQYF
TGTGCCAGCAGCCCCCTAGCGCTACAAGAGACCCAGTACTTC
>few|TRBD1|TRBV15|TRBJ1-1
CATKETGDEHTEAFF
TGTGCCACCAAGGAGACAGGGGATGAGCACACTGAAGCTTTCTTT
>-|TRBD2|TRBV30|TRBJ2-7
CAWSYRGRTLGLADSYEQYF
TGTGCCTGGAGTTACCGCGGACGAACGTTGGGACTAGCGGATTCCTACGAGCAGTACTTC
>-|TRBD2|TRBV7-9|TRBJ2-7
CASSLQGGGGFSYEQYF
TGTGCCAGCAGCTTACAAGGCGGGGGAGGGTTCTCCTACGAGCAGTACTTC
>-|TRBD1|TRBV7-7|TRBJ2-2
CASSLFRTGTGNTGELFF
TGTGCCAGCAGCTTATTCCGAACCGGGACAGGGAACACCGGGGAGCTGTTTTTT
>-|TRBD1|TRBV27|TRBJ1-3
CASSPRTGGGNTIYF
TGTGCCAGCAGTCCCAGGACAGGGGGTGGAAACACCATATATTTT
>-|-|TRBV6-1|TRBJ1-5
CASSASRTASNQPQHF
TGTGCCAGCAGTGCTAGCAGGACAGCTAGCAATCAGCCCCAGCATTTT
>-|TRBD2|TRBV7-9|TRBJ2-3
CSSSPRLTSGGSDTQYF
TGTTCCAGCAGCCCCCGCCTGACTAGCGGGGGATCAGATACGCAGTATTTT
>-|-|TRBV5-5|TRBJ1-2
CASSLDLEREGGYTF
TGTGCCAGCAGCTTGGACCTCGAGAGGGAGGGAGGCTACACCTTC
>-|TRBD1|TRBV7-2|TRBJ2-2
CASSLDRVRTGELFF
TGTGCCAGCAGCTTGGACAGGGTTAGAACCGGGGAGCTGTTTTTT
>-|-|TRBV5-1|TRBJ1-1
CASKRGVVNTEAFF
TGCGCCAGCAAAAGGGGCGTAGTGAACACTGAAGCTTTCTTT
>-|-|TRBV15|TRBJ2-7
CATSRASGPQYF
TGTGCCACCAGCAGAGCCTCAGGGCCGCAGTACTTC
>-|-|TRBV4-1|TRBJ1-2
CASSQGANYGYTF
TGCGCCAGCAGCCAAGGGGCAAACTATGGCTACACCTTC
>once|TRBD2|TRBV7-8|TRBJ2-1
CASSLLAGLGEQFF
TGTGCCAGCAGCTTATTAGCGGGATTAGGTGAGCAGTTCTTC
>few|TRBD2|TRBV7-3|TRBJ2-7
CASSVGRGAYEQYF
TGTGCCAGCAGCGTAGGGCGGGGGGCCTACGAGCAGTACTTC
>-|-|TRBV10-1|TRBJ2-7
CASTRTAPYEQYF
TGCGCCAGCACCAGGACAGCTCCCTACGAGCAGTACTTC
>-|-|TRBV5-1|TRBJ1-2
CASSPGEYGYTF
TGCGCCAGCAGCCCCGGGGAGTATGGCTACACCTTC
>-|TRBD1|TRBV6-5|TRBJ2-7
CASSYGDRPYEQYF
TGTGCCAGCAGTTATGGGGACAGACCCTACGAGCAGTACTTC
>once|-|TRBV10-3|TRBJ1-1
CAITAGPGTEAFF
TGTGCCATCACGGCAGGACCGGGGACTGAAGCTTTCTTT
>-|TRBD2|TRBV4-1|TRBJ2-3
CASSTSLAGWSTDTQYF
TGCGCCAGCAGCACTTCACTAGCGGGGTGGAGCACAGATACGCAGTATTTT
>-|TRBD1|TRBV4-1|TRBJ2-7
CASSPGGVMYEQYF
TGCGCCAGCAGCCCAGGGGGCGTAATGTACGAGCAGTACTTC
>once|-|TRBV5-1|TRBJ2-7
CATQEGTGRSYEQYF
TGCGCCACCCAGGAGGGAACAGGACGCTCCTACGAGCAGTACTTC
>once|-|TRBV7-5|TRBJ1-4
CVRSPWAVREKLFF
TGTGTCAGAAGCCCCTGGGCCGTCCGGGAAAAACTGTTTTTT
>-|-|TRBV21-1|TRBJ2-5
CASSKVGRARFLQETQYF
TGTGCCAGCAGCAAAGTGGGGAGGGCCCGATTTCTCCAGGAGACCCAGTACTTC
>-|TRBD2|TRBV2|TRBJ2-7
CASRNPSVGTSGGVYEQYF
TGTGCCAGCAGGAATCCCAGCGTCGGGACTAGCGGGGGGGTCTACGAGCAGTACTTC
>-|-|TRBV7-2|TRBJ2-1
CASSLDGVRGNEQFF
TGTGCCAGCAGCTTGGATGGTGTGCGGGGCAATGAGCAGTTCTTC
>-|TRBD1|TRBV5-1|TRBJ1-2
CASSYTTGDGYGYTF
TGCGCCAGCAGCTATACGACAGGGGATGGCTATGGCTACACCTTC
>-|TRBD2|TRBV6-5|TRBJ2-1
CASSLADTYNEQFF
TGTGCCAGCAGTCTAGCGGATACCTACAATGAGCAGTTCTTC
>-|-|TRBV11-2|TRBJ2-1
CASSLPGKPYNEQFF
TGTGCCAGCAGCTTACCAGGGAAGCCCTACAATGAGCAGTTCTTC
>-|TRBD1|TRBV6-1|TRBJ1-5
CASRPDRGERQPQHF
TGTGCCAGCAGACCCGACAGGGGGGAACGGCAGCCCCAGCATTTT